This T cell receptor (beta chain) was found in a study of T cell responses to AZD1222 COVID-19 vaccine. Turning to the study itself: Second doses that came at about 4 or about 12 weeks were put together.

As concerns this clone: What it binds is not known.

Points from the study as a whole: Most donors were white British and more were female, and clonal diversity was possibly underestimated. Repertoire sampling was restricted to post-peak T cell response timepoints. Spike regions recognized by vaccine-associated CD4 TCRs spanned the protein, led by 160-218 and 743-854.

Trimming left V 3 bases short and J 4 bases short, with 21 bases between. Germline V gene data show CDR1 as SGHNT and CDR2 as YYREEE (reference sequence). The CDR3 extends over 17 amino acids. Clones were read by immunoSEQ multiplex PCR, and TCRdb kept only the in-frame ones, dropping some. The table has 95,000 to 100,000 clones, 89% seen once. The chain employs TRBV5-4 and TRBJ2-3; the D gene is possibly TRBD1 (6 bases). The clonotype comes from an adult in good health. The starting material was peripheral blood, obtained on day 0 of AZD1222 vaccination. The CDR3 loop reads CASSSGLTGWMPDTQYF. The CDR3 coding sequence is TGTGCCAGCAGCTCAGGCCTGACAGGCTGGATGCCAGATACGCAGTATTTT.